This T cell receptor beta chain was recorded in a study of spatial heterogeneity in lung cancer. Turning to the study itself: Matched bulk RNA-seq yielded a T cell transcriptional module score. Counts of TCR transcripts in tumor regions correlated strongly with that score. Points from the study as a whole: Mutation tallies in tumors tracked expanded intratumoral alpha and beta TCR counts. Among tumor T cells, estimated coverage was around 6.8% for alpha chains and 13% to 15% for beta chains.

As for time point: sample taken at primary tumor resection. The donors were 72 patients with non-small cell lung cancer that was early-stage and untreated. Whole RNA, isolated from tumor, nontumor lung or frozen PBMC, was sequenced without prior sorting. Germline values: CDR1 DFQATT, CDR2 SNEGSKA (reference sequence). There are 14 residues in the CDR3. V lost 1 base, J lost 2 bases, and 11 bases lay in between. About this clonotype itself: No antigen is known for it. Within a library made for alpha chains, this beta chain is off target, and its count is uninformative.

TCRdb re-called the 5' RACE reads with MiXCR, one entry per CDR3 protein. The sample carries several thousand distinct CDR3 sequences, 4.8% recorded once. This clonotype was sampled from a male donor with early-stage non-small cell lung cancer. V gene TRBV20-1 combines with J gene TRBJ1-1, with D possibly matching TRBD1 (6 bases). The specimen comprised lung tumor tissue, sampled at surgery. The CDR3 protein is CSARAGGANTEAFF. In DNA form, the CDR3 reads TGCAGTGCTAGAGCGGGGGGGGCTAACACTGAAGCTTTCTTT.